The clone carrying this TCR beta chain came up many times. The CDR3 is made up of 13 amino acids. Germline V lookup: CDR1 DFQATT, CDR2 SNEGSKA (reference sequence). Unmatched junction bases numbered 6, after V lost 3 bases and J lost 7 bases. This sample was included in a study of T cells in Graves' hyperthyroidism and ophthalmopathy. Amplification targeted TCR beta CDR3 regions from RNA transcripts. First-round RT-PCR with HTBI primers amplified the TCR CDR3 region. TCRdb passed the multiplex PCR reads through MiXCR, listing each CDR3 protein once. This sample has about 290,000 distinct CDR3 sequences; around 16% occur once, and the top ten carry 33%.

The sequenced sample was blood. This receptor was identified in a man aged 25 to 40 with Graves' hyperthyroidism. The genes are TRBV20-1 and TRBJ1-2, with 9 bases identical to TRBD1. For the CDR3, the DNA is TGCAGTGCTAGTTATGGGACAGGGCCTGGCTACACCTTC. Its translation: CSASYGTGPGYTF.